These T cell receptor beta chains were read from a single sample in a study of T cell responses to AZD1222 COVID-19 vaccine. TCRdb's copy holds only in-frame clones and misses some; the assay was immunoSEQ multiplex PCR. The data contain roughly 93,000 clones, 90% of them singletons. The sequencing used peripheral blood, collected on day 0 of AZD1222 vaccination. These receptor sequences come from an adult in good health. The CDR3 runs from the conserved cysteine through the conserved F or W. Each record gives: J gene, D gene, clone size, V gene, CDR3 protein, CDR3 DNA. A D gene is named only where the DNA matches it firmly. The size of a clone is reported for some rows only, either as once, few or many, or as a class for expanded clones.

J gene: TRBJ1-3
D gene: .
clone size: .
V gene: TRBV2
CDR3 protein: CASSETGNTIYF
CDR3 DNA: TGTGCCAGCAGTGAAACTGGAAACACCATATATTTT

J gene: TRBJ2-5
D gene: TRBD1
clone size: .
V gene: TRBV19
CDR3 protein: CASRGQYQETQYF
CDR3 DNA: TGTGCCAGTAGGGGACAGTACCAAGAGACCCAGTACTTC

J gene: TRBJ2-2
D gene: .
clone size: .
V gene: TRBV5-1
CDR3 protein: CASSVKTNTGELFF
CDR3 DNA: TGCGCCAGCAGCGTTAAGACGAACACCGGGGAGCTGTTTTTT

J gene: TRBJ1-2
D gene: .
clone size: once
V gene: TRBV5-6
CDR3 protein: CASSTAGGAWYGYTF
CDR3 DNA: TGTGCCAGCAGCACCGCTGGGGGGGCATGGTATGGCTACACCTTC

J gene: TRBJ2-7
D gene: TRBD2
clone size: .
V gene: TRBV15
CDR3 protein: CATNNLALAGDEQYF
CDR3 DNA: TGTGCCACCAACAACCTTGCACTAGCGGGAGACGAGCAGTACTTC

J gene: TRBJ2-3
D gene: .
clone size: .
V gene: TRBV29-1
CDR3 protein: CSASQERTLLYF
CDR3 DNA: TGCAGCGCTAGTCAAGAGCGCACCTTGCTGTATTTT

J gene: TRBJ2-3
D gene: TRBD1
clone size: .
V gene: TRBV7-8
CDR3 protein: CASSPGQGGDTQYF
CDR3 DNA: TGTGCCAGCAGCCCAGGACAGGGAGGAGATACGCAGTATTTT

J gene: TRBJ2-1
D gene: .
clone size: .
V gene: TRBV5-6
CDR3 protein: CASSPLGRLSEQFF
CDR3 DNA: TGTGCCAGCAGCCCTTTGGGACGGCTCAGTGAGCAGTTCTTC

J gene: TRBJ2-7
D gene: .
clone size: .
V gene: TRBV29-1
CDR3 protein: CSATHNEQYF
CDR3 DNA: TGCAGCGCCACCCATAACGAGCAGTACTTC

J gene: TRBJ2-1
D gene: .
clone size: .
V gene: TRBV28
CDR3 protein: CASRPEGGFSYNEQFF
CDR3 DNA: TGTGCCAGTCGCCCCGAGGGGGGTTTTTCCTACAATGAGCAGTTCTTC

J gene: TRBJ2-7
D gene: TRBD2
clone size: .
V gene: TRBV19
CDR3 protein: CASSREGEQYF
CDR3 DNA: TGTGCCAGTAGCCGGGAGGGCGAGCAGTACTTC

J gene: TRBJ2-3
D gene: .
clone size: .
V gene: TRBV19
CDR3 protein: CASCRGRTDTQYF
CDR3 DNA: TGTGCCAGTTGTCGCGGCAGGACAGATACGCAGTATTTT

J gene: TRBJ1-2
D gene: .
clone size: .
V gene: TRBV28
CDR3 protein: CASSPPGAGGYTF
CDR3 DNA: TGTGCCAGCAGCCCCCCAGGGGCGGGGGGCTACACCTTC

J gene: TRBJ2-7
D gene: .
clone size: .
V gene: TRBV7-2
CDR3 protein: CASSLIGTVSYEQYF
CDR3 DNA: TGTGCCAGCAGCTTAATTGGGACGGTGTCCTACGAGCAGTACTTC

J gene: TRBJ2-3
D gene: TRBD1
clone size: .
V gene: TRBV7-9
CDR3 protein: CASSVDRDRVLDRDTQYF
CDR3 DNA: TGTGCCAGCAGCGTCGACCGGGACAGGGTTTTGGATAGAGATACGCAGTATTTT

J gene: TRBJ2-7
D gene: .
clone size: .
V gene: TRBV3-1/TRBV3-2
CDR3 protein: CASSQRTPKKGPYEQYF
CDR3 DNA: TGTGCCAGCAGCCAAAGGACACCAAAGAAAGGACCCTACGAGCAGTACTTC

J gene: TRBJ2-7
D gene: .
clone size: .
V gene: TRBV7-2
CDR3 protein: CASSSQGYEQYF
CDR3 DNA: TGTGCCAGCAGCTCGCAGGGGTACGAGCAGTACTTC

J gene: TRBJ1-1
D gene: .
clone size: .
V gene: TRBV18
CDR3 protein: CASSRELDTLNTEAFF
CDR3 DNA: TGTGCCAGCTCACGGGAGTTGGACACTTTGAACACTGAAGCTTTCTTT

J gene: TRBJ2-7
D gene: .
clone size: .
V gene: TRBV19
CDR3 protein: CASTSGQHYEQYF
CDR3 DNA: TGTGCCAGTACAAGCGGTCAGCACTACGAGCAGTACTTC

J gene: TRBJ2-7
D gene: TRBD1
clone size: .
V gene: TRBV28
CDR3 protein: CASSLGGQGANYEQYF
CDR3 DNA: TGTGCCAGCAGCCTGGGCGGCCAGGGGGCCAACTACGAGCAGTACTTC

J gene: TRBJ1-5
D gene: TRBD1
clone size: .
V gene: TRBV6-5
CDR3 protein: CASSLGQGANQPQHF
CDR3 DNA: TGTGCCAGCAGCCTGGGACAGGGGGCCAATCAGCCCCAGCATTTT

J gene: TRBJ2-7
D gene: .
clone size: .
V gene: TRBV9
CDR3 protein: CASSAAGASYEQYF
CDR3 DNA: TGTGCCAGCAGCGCCGCAGGGGCCTCCTACGAGCAGTACTTC

J gene: TRBJ2-2
D gene: .
clone size: .
V gene: TRBV5-4
CDR3 protein: CASSLTAGELFF
CDR3 DNA: TGTGCCAGCAGCTTGACTGCCGGGGAGCTGTTTTTT

J gene: TRBJ2-1
D gene: .
clone size: .
V gene: TRBV29-1
CDR3 protein: CSVLRNAGDNEQFF
CDR3 DNA: TGCAGCGTCCTCCGGAACGCTGGGGACAATGAGCAGTTCTTC